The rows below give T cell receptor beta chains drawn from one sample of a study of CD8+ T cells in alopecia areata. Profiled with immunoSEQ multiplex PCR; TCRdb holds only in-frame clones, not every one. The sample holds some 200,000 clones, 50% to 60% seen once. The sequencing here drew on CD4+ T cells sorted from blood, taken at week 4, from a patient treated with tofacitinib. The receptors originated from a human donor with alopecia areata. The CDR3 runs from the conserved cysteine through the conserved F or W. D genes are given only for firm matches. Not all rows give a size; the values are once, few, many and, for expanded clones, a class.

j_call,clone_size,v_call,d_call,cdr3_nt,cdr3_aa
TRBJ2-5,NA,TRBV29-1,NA,TGCAGCGTTGCAGGGGCAGGGGAGACCCAGTACTTC,CSVAGAGETQYF
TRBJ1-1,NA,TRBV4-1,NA,TGCGCCAGCAGCCAAGATGCAGCTAGGAACACTGAAGCTTTCTTT,CASSQDAARNTEAFF
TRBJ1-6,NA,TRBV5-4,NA,TGTGCCAGCAGCTCCCTCGCCGGGGGCGCGGGTTCACCCCTCCACTTT,CASSSLAGGAGSPLHF
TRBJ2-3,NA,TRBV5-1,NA,TGCGCCAGCAGCTTGGGAGATATCGCAGATACGCAGTATTTT,CASSLGDIADTQYF
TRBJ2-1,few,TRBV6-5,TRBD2,TGTGCCAGCAGACTAGCGGGGGGGCGAGGCAATGAGCAGTTCTTC,CASRLAGGRGNEQFF
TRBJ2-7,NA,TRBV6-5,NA,TGTGCCAGCAGTTACTCGGGCCTTTACGAGCAGTACTTC,CASSYSGLYEQYF
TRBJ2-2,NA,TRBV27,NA,TGTGCCACCCGCCGGGTAGGGGGCACCGGGGAGCTGTTTTTT,CATRRVGGTGELFF
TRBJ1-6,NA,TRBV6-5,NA,TGTGCCAGCAGTCGTAAGAGCTCCTATAATTCACCCCTCCACTTT,CASSRKSSYNSPLHF
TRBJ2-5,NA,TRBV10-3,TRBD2,TGTGCCATCAGGCTAGCGGGGCAAGAGACCCAGTACTTC,CAIRLAGQETQYF
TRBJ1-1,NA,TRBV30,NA,TGTGCCTGGAGTGGGGGGAGGGAAGCTTTCTTT,CAWSGGREAFF
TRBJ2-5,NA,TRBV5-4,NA,TGTGCCAGCAGCTTGGTTGGACAGGCGGGGAAAGAGACCCAGTACTTC,CASSLVGQAGKETQYF
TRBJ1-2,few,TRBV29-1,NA,TGCAGCGTTCAGACGGGCTATGGCTACACCTTC,CSVQTGYGYTF
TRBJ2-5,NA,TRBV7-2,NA,TGTGCCAGCAGCTCTCCCTCGGTGTCCCAGTACTTC,CASSSPSVSQYF
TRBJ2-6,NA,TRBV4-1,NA,TGCGCCAGCAGGCTCGACGGGGCTGGGGCCAACGTCCTGACTTTC,CASRLDGAGANVLTF
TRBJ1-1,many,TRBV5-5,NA,TGTGCCAGCAGCTTGGGAAACAGGGAGGAAGCTTTCTTT,CASSLGNREEAFF
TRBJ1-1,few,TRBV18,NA,TGTGCCAGCTCACTCCAAGCGAAGGACACTGAAGCTTTCTTT,CASSLQAKDTEAFF
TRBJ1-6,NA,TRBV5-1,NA,TGCGCCAGCAGCTTGAGAAGGGCAGGGGAATCACCCCTCCACTTT,CASSLRRAGESPLHF
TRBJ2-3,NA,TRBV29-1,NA,TGCAGCGTTGGGAAGGGCGATACGCAGTATTTT,CSVGKGDTQYF
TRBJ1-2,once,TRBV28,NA,TGTGCCAGCAGCCTCGCCGGAGTTGGCTACACCTTC,CASSLAGVGYTF
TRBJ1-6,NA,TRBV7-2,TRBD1,TGTGCCAGCAGCAAGTTACAGGGGGTGAGTTCACCCCTCCACTTT,CASSKLQGVSSPLHF
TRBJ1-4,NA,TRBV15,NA,TGTGCCACCAGCAGGGTTAATGAAAAACTGTTTTTT,CATSRVNEKLFF
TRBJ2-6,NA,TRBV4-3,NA,TGCGCCAGCAGCCAAGGCCTGGGGCCTGGGGCCAACGTCCTGACTTTC,CASSQGLGPGANVLTF
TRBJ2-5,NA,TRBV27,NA,TGTGCCAGCAGCAGTACCCAAGAGACCCAGTACTTC,CASSSTQETQYF
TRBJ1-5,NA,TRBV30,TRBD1,TGTGCCTGGAGTGGAGACAGGGGAGGGCAGCCCCAGCATTTT,CAWSGDRGGQPQHF